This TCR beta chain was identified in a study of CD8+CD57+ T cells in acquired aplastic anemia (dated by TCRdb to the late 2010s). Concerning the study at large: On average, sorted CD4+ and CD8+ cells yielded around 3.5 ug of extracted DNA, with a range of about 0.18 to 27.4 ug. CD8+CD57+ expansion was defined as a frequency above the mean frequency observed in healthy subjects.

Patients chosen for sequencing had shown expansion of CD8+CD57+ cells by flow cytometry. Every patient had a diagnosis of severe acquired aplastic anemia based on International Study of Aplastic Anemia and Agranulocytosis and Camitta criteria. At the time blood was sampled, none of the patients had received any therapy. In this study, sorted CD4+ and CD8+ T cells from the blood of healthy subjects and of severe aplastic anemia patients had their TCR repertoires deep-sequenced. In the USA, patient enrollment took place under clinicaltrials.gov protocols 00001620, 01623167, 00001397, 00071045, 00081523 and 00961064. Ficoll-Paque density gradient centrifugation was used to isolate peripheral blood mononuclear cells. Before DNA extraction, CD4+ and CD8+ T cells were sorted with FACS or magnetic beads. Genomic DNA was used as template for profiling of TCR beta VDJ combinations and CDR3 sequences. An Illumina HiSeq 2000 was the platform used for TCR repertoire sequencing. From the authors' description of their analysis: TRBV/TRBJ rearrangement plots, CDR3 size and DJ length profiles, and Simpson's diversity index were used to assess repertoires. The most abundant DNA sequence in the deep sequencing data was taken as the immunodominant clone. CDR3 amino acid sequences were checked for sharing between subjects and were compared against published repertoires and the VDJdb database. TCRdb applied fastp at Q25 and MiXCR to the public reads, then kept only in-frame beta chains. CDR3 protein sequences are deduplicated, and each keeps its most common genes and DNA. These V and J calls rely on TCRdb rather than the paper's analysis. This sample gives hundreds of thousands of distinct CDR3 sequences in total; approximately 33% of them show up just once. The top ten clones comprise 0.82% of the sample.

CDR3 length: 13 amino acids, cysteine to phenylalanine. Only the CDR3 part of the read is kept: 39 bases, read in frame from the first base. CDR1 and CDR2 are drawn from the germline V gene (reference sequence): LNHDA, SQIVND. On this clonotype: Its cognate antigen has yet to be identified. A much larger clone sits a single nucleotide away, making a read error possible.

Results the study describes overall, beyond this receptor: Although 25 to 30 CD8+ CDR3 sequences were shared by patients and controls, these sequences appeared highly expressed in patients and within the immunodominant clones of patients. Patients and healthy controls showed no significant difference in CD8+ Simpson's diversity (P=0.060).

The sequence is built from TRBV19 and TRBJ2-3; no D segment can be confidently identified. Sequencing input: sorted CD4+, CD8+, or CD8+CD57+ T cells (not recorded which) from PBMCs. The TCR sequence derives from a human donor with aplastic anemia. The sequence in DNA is TGTCCCAGTAGTAAGCGCAACACAGATACGCAGTATTTT. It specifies CPSSKRNTDTQYF.